This T cell receptor beta chain was sequenced for a study of blood T cell repertoires in COVID-19. TCRdb's copy holds only in-frame clones and misses some; the assay was immunoSEQ multiplex PCR. The data show about 190,000 clones, with 89% seen just once and approximately 6.7% held by the top ten. Deletions cut 0 bases from V and 4 bases from J, with 8 bases between. The germline V gene has CDR1 SGHRS and CDR2 YFSETQ. This CDR3 spans 14 amino acids. What was sequenced was peripheral blood. The rearrangement uses TRBV5-1 and TRBJ1-5; D perhaps matches TRBD1 (5 bases). The origin of this receptor is a man aged 40-50 years with acute or convalescent COVID-19. The CDR3 here is CASSLDGGNQPQHF. The CDR3 DNA is TGCGCCAGCAGCTTGGACGGGGGGAATCAGCCCCAGCATTTT.